What follows are 27 T cell receptor beta chains derived from one specimen sequenced in a study of blood T cell repertoires in COVID-19. The method was immunoSEQ multiplex PCR; TCRdb's version includes in-frame clones alone and lacks a portion of them. This sample carries some 220,000 clones, about 80% of them seen once, and the ten largest clones take roughly 2.4%. Sequences were obtained from peripheral blood. These receptors came from a woman aged 55-70 years with acute or convalescent COVID-19.

This clone was counted a few times. The chain couples TRBV7-2 to TRBJ2-3; D may be TRBD2 (7 bases). Per the germline V gene, CDR1 is SGHTA and CDR2 is FQGNSA. Trimming left V 5 bases short and J 2 bases short, with 20 bases between. This CDR3 is built from 17 residues. CDR3 in DNA: TGTGCCAGCAGCGCCCGGGGGCGGGGGACCTCCACAGATACGCAGTATTTT. Protein sequence: CASSARGRGTSTDTQYF.

The chain uses TRBV5-1 and TRBJ2-7, with D uncertain. The V end was cut by 0 bases, the J end by 3 bases, with 13 bases between. CDR3 length equals 15 residues. Germline V gene lookup returns CDR1 SGHRS and CDR2 YFSETQ. CDR3 loop: CASSLGGEAYYEQYF. The CDR3 DNA follows: TGCGCCAGCAGCTTGGGAGGTGAAGCGTACTACGAGCAGTACTTC.

This chain connects TRBV7-3 to TRBJ2-3, with D possibly TRBD2 on 5 matching bases. The V end lost 3 bases, the J end lost 3 bases, and 7 bases lay between the germline ends. The germline gives CDR1 SGHTA, CDR2 FQGTGA. The CDR3 covers 13 residues. The CDR3 sequence: CASSFSGTDTQYF. CDR3 DNA sequence: TGTGCCAGCAGCTTTTCGGGGACAGATACGCAGTATTTT. Combining the CDR3 with reference TRBV7-3 and TRBJ2-3 gives the whole variable domain GAGVSQTPSNKVTEKGKYVELRCDPISGHTALYWYRQSLGQGPEFLIYFQGTGAADDSGLPNDRFFAVRPEGSVSTLKIQRTERGDSAVYLCASSFSGTDTQYFGPGTRLTVL.

V and J are TRBV19 and TRBJ2-1, with 10 bases aligning to TRBD2. The CDR3 length is 13 residues. Germline V lookup: CDR1 LNHDA, CDR2 SQIVND (reference sequence). Germline trimming cut 7 bases from V and 7 bases from J; bases unmatched to any gene: 4. CDR3 in DNA: TGTGCCAGTAAAAGCGGGGGGGAAAATGAGCAGTTCTTC. This gives the protein CASKSGGENEQFF.

This chain links TRBV4-1 with TRBJ1-2, with unresolved D. V lost 0 bases and J 4 bases, leaving 9 bases between the germline ends. The germline CDR1 and CDR2 sequences are MGHRA and YSYEKL. There are 14 residues in the CDR3. The CDR3 bases are TGCGCCAGCAGCCAAGACCAGAATGTCTATGGCTACACCTTC. Amino acid sequence: CASSQDQNVYGYTF.

This clone was seen just once. V usage is TRBV6-5 and J usage is TRBJ1-2; no definite D call. The length of the CDR3 is 11 residues. Germline V lookup: CDR1 MNHEY, CDR2 SVGAGI. Trimming removed 6 bases at V and 2 bases at J, with 4 bases between. Here the CDR3 reads CASRHNYGYTF. The CDR3 nucleotides read TGTGCCAGCAGACACAACTATGGCTACACCTTC.

This clone was seen a handful of times. V gene TRBV2 combines with J gene TRBJ2-7, with 9 nucleotides matching TRBD1. CDR3 size: 15 residues. Germline V gene lookup returns CDR1 SNHLY and CDR2 FYNNEI. Trimming took 6 bases from V and 4 from J; bases not matched to a gene: 10. The CDR3 reads CASRGNRGPAYEQYF. The CDR3 DNA reads TGTGCCAGCAGGGGAAACAGGGGGCCCGCGTACGAGCAGTACTTC.

The chain couples TRBV11-2 to TRBJ1-3; D not certain. Germline values: CDR1 SGHAT, CDR2 FQNNGV. The CDR3 loop spans 16 amino acids. The ends were cut back, 5 bases at V and 0 bases at J, with 14 bases in the middle. The CDR3 loop reads CASSVVTSNSGNTIYF. The CDR3 nucleotides read TGTGCCAGCAGCGTAGTGACATCTAACTCTGGAAACACCATATATTTT.

The chain uses TRBV19 and TRBJ2-5, with D maybe TRBD1 (6 bases). In germline, CDR1 is LNHDA, CDR2 SQIVND (reference sequence). This CDR3 spans 12 amino acids. Trimming pared 1 base from V and 9 bases from J, leaving 9 bases between. The CDR3 sequence is CASSIAEGAQYF. DNA for the CDR3: TGTGCCAGTAGTATAGCTGAGGGGGCCCAGTACTTC. Full variable domain (rest looked up from reference TRBV19 and TRBJ2-5): DGGITQSPKYLFRKEGQNVTLSCEQNLNHDAMYWYRQDPGQGLRLIYYSQIVNDFQKGDIAEGYSVSREKKESFPLTVTSAQKNPTAFYLCASSIAEGAQYFGPGTRLLVL.

The rearrangement uses TRBV12-3 or TRBV12-4 and TRBJ2-1; the D gene is possibly TRBD1 (6 bases). Trimming cost V 6 bases and J 4 bases, with 10 bases left between them. The CDR3 contains 13 residues. The CDR3, as DNA: TGTGCCAGCAGCCCCGGACAGTACAATGAGCAGTTCTTC. This encodes CASSPGQYNEQFF.

The V and J genes are TRBV27 and TRBJ2-1; 10 bases are a match to TRBD2. The CDR3 loop spans 14 amino acids. The germline V gene encodes CDR1 MNHEY and CDR2 SMNVEV (reference sequence). V lost 5 bases, J lost 4 bases, and 2 bases stayed unmatched. In DNA form, the CDR3 reads TGTGCCAGCAGTATAGCGGGGGGATACAATGAGCAGTTCTTC. Protein sequence: CASSIAGGYNEQFF.

The chain employs TRBV19 and TRBJ1-2; a weak D match, TRBD1 (5 bases). Trimming left V 3 bases short and J 3 bases short, with 14 bases between. This CDR3 is built from 15 residues. The V gene's germline CDR1 is LNHDA and CDR2 SQIVND (reference sequence). The CDR3: CASSIGAESYYGYTF. The CDR3 DNA sequence: TGTGCCAGTAGTATTGGGGCAGAATCTTACTATGGCTACACCTTC.

This clone was detected only once. The chain joins TRBV5-1 to TRBJ1-2; D is perhaps TRBD1 (6 bases). Trimming cost V 2 bases and J 3 bases, with 14 bases left between them. The CDR3 totals 15 residues. CDR1 and CDR2 from the germline V gene are SGHRS and YFSETQ. CDR3 residues: CASSLGTRSDYGYTF. CDR3 in DNA: TGCGCCAGCAGCTTAGGGACACGGTCTGACTATGGCTACACCTTC.

This clone showed up just once. The chain joins TRBV13 to TRBJ1-2; 7 bases are shared with TRBD1. CDR3 length equals 15 residues. Trimming took 5 bases from V and 7 from J; bases not matched to a gene: 13. The germline gives CDR1 PRHDT, CDR2 FYEKMQ (reference sequence). The CDR3 spells CASSRRQGQLSGYTF. In DNA, the CDR3 is TGTGCCAGCAGCCGTCGTCAGGGACAGCTGAGTGGCTACACCTTC.

This rearrangement joins TRBV2 to TRBJ2-3; 14 nucleotides align to TRBD2. CDR1 is SNHLY and CDR2 is FYNNEI in the germline V gene. V was pared by 3 bases and J by 8 bases, with 7 bases of the junction left unmatched. There are 16 residues in the CDR3. The CDR3 nucleotides are TGTGCCAGCAGTGATCGACTAGCGGGGGGGGAAGGTACGCAGTATTTT. Protein: CASSDRLAGGEGTQYF.

This clone was recorded a few times. The rearrangement joins TRBV20-1 to TRBJ1-5; unclear D gene. Germline CDR1 DFQATT, CDR2 SNEGSKA (reference sequence). V lost 3 bases, J lost 4 bases, and 7 bases lay in between. CDR3 length: 12 residues. The CDR3 region is CSASLENQPQHF. CDR3 sequence (DNA): TGCAGTGCTAGTCTAGAGAATCAGCCCCAGCATTTT.

The rearrangement joins TRBV7-6 to TRBJ2-3; 7 bases align to TRBD1. CDR1 and CDR2 from the germline V gene are SGHVS and FNYEAQ. J gave up 1 base and V 4 bases, and 8 bases lay outside the gene matches. The length of the CDR3 is 16 residues. This chain's CDR3 is CASSSRQGLGTDTQYF. The CDR3 DNA is TGTGCCAGCAGCTCACGACAGGGTTTAGGCACAGATACGCAGTATTTT. The full variable domain, with the rest looked up from reference TRBV7-6 and TRBJ2-3, is GAGVSQSPRYKVTKRGQDVALRCDPISGHVSLYWYRQALGQGPEFLTYFNYEAQQDKSGLPNDRFSAERPEGSISTLTIQRTEQRDSAMYRCASSSRQGLGTDTQYFGPGTRLTVL.

This clone was counted only a few times. This CDR3 reads CAWSTGQGFHEQYF. The CDR3 DNA reads as TGTGCCTGGAGTACGGGACAGGGGTTCCACGAGCAGTACTTC. The chain has TRBV30 and TRBJ2-7; TRBD1 aligns across 10 bases. Trimming removed 2 bases from V and 5 bases from J; junction bases left unmatched: 6. The germline CDR1 and CDR2 sequences are GTSNPN and SVGIG (reference sequence). The CDR3 contains 14 residues. Filled out from reference TRBV30 and TRBJ2-7, the complete variable domain reads SQTIHQWPATLVQPVGSPLSLECTVEGTSNPNLYWYRQAAGRGLQLLFYSVGIGQISSEVPQNLSASRPQDRQFILSSKKLLLSDSGFYLCAWSTGQGFHEQYFGPGTRLTVT.

The chain links TRBV3-1 (or the pseudogene TRBV3-2) to TRBJ2-1; 11 bases are shared with TRBD2. The CDR3 is 15 amino acids. The germline V gene has CDR1 LGHDT and CDR2 YNNKEL (reference sequence). J was trimmed by 5 bases and V by 2 bases; bases with no gene match: 2. CDR3: CASSQLAGGNNEQFF. The DNA for the CDR3 is TGTGCCAGCAGCCAATTAGCGGGGGGGAACAATGAGCAGTTCTTC.

The chain employs TRBV6-6 and TRBJ2-7; D may be TRBD2 (5 bases). Trimming removed 6 bases at V and 2 bases at J, with 8 bases between. This CDR3 has 12 amino acids. CDR1 MNHNY and CDR2 SVGAGI come from the germline V gene (reference sequence). CDR3 coding DNA: TGTGCCAGCAGCGGGGATCCCTACGAGCAGTACTTC. Its protein product is CASSGDPYEQYF.

This chain connects TRBV6-2 or TRBV6-3 to TRBJ1-6, with 10 bases that match TRBD1. Losses at the gene ends were 5 bases for V and 9 bases for J; bases not matched to a gene: 4. The germline V gene encodes CDR1 MNHEY and CDR2 SVGEGT. CDR3 length equals 14 residues. In DNA form, the CDR3 reads TGTGCCAGCAGTCGAGGACAGGGGGGTTCACCCCTCCACTTT. Translating gives CASSRGQGGSPLHF.

V is TRBV29-1 and J is TRBJ1-2; tentatively, D is TRBD1 (6 bases). CDR3 length: 13 residues. Germline CDR1 SQVTM, CDR2 ANQGSEA. V was clipped by 5 bases and J by 4 bases, with 14 bases between them. The CDR3 loop is CSVQGGDFYGYTF. In DNA, the CDR3 is TGCAGCGTTCAAGGGGGGGACTTCTATGGCTACACCTTC.

This clone has a handful of counts. Other DNA sequences from this sample encode an identical CDR3 as well. The chain's CDR3 is CSGGLYNEQFF. The CDR3 DNA follows: TGCAGCGGGGGACTTTACAATGAGCAGTTCTTC. The chain has TRBV29-1 and TRBJ2-1; perhaps TRBD2 as D (6 bases). V was clipped by 7 bases and J by 4 bases, with 8 bases between them. Per germline, CDR1 SQVTM and CDR2 ANQGSEA. The CDR3 is made up of 11 amino acids.

The chain carries TRBV18 and TRBJ1-2, with D maybe TRBD1 (6 bases). The CDR3 has 13 amino acids. V was trimmed by 4 bases and J by 5 bases, leaving 11 bases between them. CDR1 and CDR2 from the germline V gene are KGHSH and LQKENI. CDR3 sequence reads: CASSLGQKYGYTF. CDR3 nucleotides: TGTGCCAGCTCACTCGGACAGAAGTATGGCTACACCTTC.

This chain uses TRBV27 with TRBJ1-2; D uncertain. Germline values: CDR1 MNHEY, CDR2 SMNVEV (reference sequence). This CDR3 region has 15 residues. Trimming took 5 bases from V and 0 from J, leaving 13 bases between them. DNA of the CDR3: TGTGCCAGCAGTCCCCGGAGCCTCCCTAACTATGGCTACACCTTC. This translates into CASSPRSLPNYGYTF.

This clone was picked up one time. This sequence joins TRBV12-3 or TRBV12-4 and TRBJ1-2; D may be TRBD1 (5 bases). V dropped 6 bases and J dropped 4 bases, with 9 bases sitting between them. The CDR3 runs to 12 residues. The CDR3 region is CASSYDSYGYTF. CDR3 bases: TGTGCCAGCAGCTATGACAGCTATGGCTACACCTTC.

This rearrangement joins TRBV28 to TRBJ1-2; no firm D call. CDR3 length equals 12 residues. Germline loops: CDR1 MDHEN, CDR2 SYDVKM. The ends were cut back, 5 bases at V and 2 bases at J, with 6 bases in the middle. Here the CDR3 DNA reads TGTGCCAGCAGTCTCTCGAACTATGGCTACACCTTC. Translating gives CASSLSNYGYTF.